Presented here are 9 T cell receptor beta chains from one specimen sequenced in a study of response to subunit inactivated influenza vaccine. A single record per CDR3 protein comes from TCRdb applying MiXCR to the RT-PCR reads. The sample contains more than 600,000 distinct CDR3 sequences, 15% to 20% of which appear only once. The sample was PBMCs from blood, taken approximately 5 days after vaccination. The receptors were gathered from a man aged 50 or older who received an inactivated influenza vaccine.

The table lists this clonotype with many counts. V and J are TRBV10-3 and TRBJ2-2; D remains unclear. Germline CDR1 is ENHRY and CDR2 is SYGVKD. The V end was cut by 0 bases, the J end by 1 base, with 6 bases between. CDR3 length: 15 residues. In DNA, the CDR3 is TGTGCCATCAGTGAGTCGACCCAGAACACCGGGGAGCTGTTTTTT. Its protein is CAISESTQNTGELFF.

The chain is built from TRBV6-1 and TRBJ2-1; D is perhaps TRBD1 or TRBD2 (5 bases each). Trimming took off 7 bases at V and 3 bases at J, with 19 bases between the two ends. The CDR3 extends over 16 amino acids. Germline V gene sequence: CDR1 MNHNS, CDR2 SASEGT. Here the CDR3 DNA reads TGTGCCAGCACCCCAGGGACCCGATCTTACTACAATGAGCAGTTCTTC. Protein product: CASTPGTRSYYNEQFF.

This clonotype was seen many times. The J gene is TRBJ2-2, the V gene TRBV20-1; TRBD1 agrees at 9 bases. Germline-derived CDR1 and CDR2 are DFQATT and SNEGSKA (reference sequence). V lost 6 bases, J lost 0 bases, and 11 bases stayed unmatched. The CDR3 sequence is 17 residues long. The CDR3 coding sequence is TGCAGTGCCCAATCCGACAGGGGGTTTTCGAACACCGGGGAGCTGTTTTTT. It is translated as CSAQSDRGFSNTGELFF.

V is TRBV6-2 or TRBV6-3 and J is TRBJ2-4; a weak D match, TRBD2 (6 bases). Germline lookup yields CDR1 MNHEY and CDR2 SVGEGT. The CDR3 totals 17 residues. The ends were cut back, 3 bases at V and 1 base at J, with 16 bases in the middle. The CDR3 DNA follows: TGTGCCAGCAGTTATAGGGACTTCCACGCGGCCAAAAACATTCAGTACTTC. This translates into CASSYRDFHAAKNIQYF.

V and J are TRBV5-1 and TRBJ2-7, with TRBD2 matching over 9 bases. V was clipped by 7 bases and J by 6 bases; unmatched bases: 23. This CDR3 contains 18 residues. The germline gives CDR1 SGHRS, CDR2 YFSETQ. CDR3 bases: TGCGCCAGCCGAAAAGTGAGCAGCGGGAGGCCCACGCCTGGCGAGCAGTACTTC. This gives the protein CASRKVSSGRPTPGEQYF.

For the CDR3, the DNA is TGCGCCAGCAAACCGTCCAGCGGGAGTGGGGAGCTGTTTTTT. Translation gives CASKPSSGSGELFF. The J gene is TRBJ2-2, the V gene TRBV5-1; TRBD2 agrees at 8 bases. J was trimmed by 8 bases and V by 6 bases; bases with no gene match: 9. CDR1 and CDR2 from the germline V gene are SGHRS and YFSETQ. CDR3 length: 14 residues.

This clonotype has a handful of counts. The V and J genes are TRBV9 and TRBJ2-5, with 7 bases lining up with TRBD1. With V trimmed by 2 bases and J by 4 bases, 2 bases remained unmatched. The length of the CDR3 is 13 residues. Germline V gene data show CDR1 as SGDLS and CDR2 as YYNGEE. CDR3 nucleotides: TGTGCCAGCAGCGTGGGACAGACAGAGACCCAGTACTTC. Translated: CASSVGQTETQYF.

DNA of the CDR3: TGCAGCGTTGAAGACTCAGGGAGCTCCTACAATGAGCAGTTCTTC. This gives the protein CSVEDSGSSYNEQFF. The V and J genes are TRBV29-1 and TRBJ2-1; D could derive from TRBD1 or TRBD2 (5 bases each). V lost 0 bases and J 0 bases, leaving 9 bases between the germline ends. Germline CDR1 is SQVTM and CDR2 is ANQGSEA. This CDR3 region has 15 residues.

The rearrangement joins TRBV2 to TRBJ1-5, with 9 positions matching TRBD1. This CDR3 comprises 13 residues. Germline CDR1 and CDR2: SNHLY and FYNNEI. V shed 6 bases and J 6 bases; nucleotides not matched to a gene: 3. CDR3 in DNA: TGTGCCAGCAGACCGACAGGGGGTCAGCCCCAGCATTTT. Amino acids: CASRPTGGQPQHF. The entire variable domain, with the rest obtained from reference TRBV2 and TRBJ1-5, is as follows: EPEVTQTPSHQVTQMGQEVILRCVPISNHLYFYWYRQILGQKVEFLVSFYNNEISEKSEIFDDQFSVERPDGSNFTLKIRSTKLEDSAMYFCASRPTGGQPQHFGDGTRLSIL.